The 13 T cell receptor beta chains below all came from one sample that was sequenced in a study of T cells in narcolepsy. Produced via immunoSEQ multiplex PCR; TCRdb's table is partial and in-frame only. The sample includes just under 35,000 clones, about 85% seen only once; the top ten take more than 1%. The sequenced sample was memory (CD45RA-) CD4+ T cells from blood. All receptors come from a human donor in good health.

This clone came up a few times. The chain carries TRBV10-3 and TRBJ1-1, with D perhaps TRBD1 (5 bases). The CDR3 has 16 residues. The V gene lost 2 bases and the J gene lost 4 bases, with 17 bases spanning the gap. Per germline, CDR1 ENHRY and CDR2 SYGVKD. The CDR3 here is CAISEGRGPSITEAFF. For the CDR3, the DNA is TGTGCCATCAGTGAGGGGAGGGGCCCATCGATCACTGAAGCTTTCTTT.

In this sample, this clone turned up once. The chain employs TRBV28 and TRBJ2-7, with unresolved D. The V gene's germline CDR1 is MDHEN and CDR2 SYDVKM. The CDR3 runs to 13 residues. The V and J ends lost 7 bases and 7 bases respectively, with 17 bases between them. CDR3 protein: CASTPDPLGEQYF. The CDR3 region has the DNA TGTGCCAGCACTCCTGACCCTCTGGGGGAGCAGTACTTC.

The CDR3 region has the DNA TGCGCCAGCAGCTTCGGCAGCGGTTCACCCCTCCACTTT. Residues: CASSFGSGSPLHF. The chain carries TRBV5-1 and TRBJ1-6; D gene unclear. The germline V gene has CDR1 SGHRS and CDR2 YFSETQ. The CDR3 spans 13 residues. V was clipped by 2 bases and J by 9 bases, with 9 bases between them. Drawing the rest from reference TRBV5-1 and TRBJ1-6, the complete variable domain is KAGVTQTPRYLIKTRGQQVTLSCSPISGHRSVSWYQQTPGQGLQFLFEYFSETQRNKGNFPGRFSGRQFSNSRSEMNVSTLELGDSALYLCASSFGSGSPLHFGNGTRLTVT.

This clone was observed once. V and J are TRBV7-9 and TRBJ2-7; either TRBD1 or TRBD2 may fit D (5 bases each). This CDR3 is built from 11 residues. Trimming left V 5 bases short and J 5 bases short, with 7 bases between. The germline V gene encodes CDR1 SEHNR and CDR2 FQNEAQ (reference sequence). This chain's CDR3 is CASSRGNEQYF. As DNA, the CDR3 is TGTGCCAGCAGCCGGGGCAACGAGCAGTACTTC.

The chain uses TRBV11-2 and TRBJ1-3, with no clear D. This CDR3 has 15 residues. Germline-derived CDR1 and CDR2 are SGHAT and FQNNGV. Trimming took 0 bases from V and 4 from J, leaving 10 bases between them. As DNA, the CDR3 is TGTGCCAGCAGCTTAGATCGCGGGATCGGAAACACCATATATTTT. Translation: CASSLDRGIGNTIYF.

This clone was seen more than once but under ten times. The V gene is TRBV7-2, the J gene TRBJ2-5, with D perhaps TRBD2 (5 bases). The CDR3 has 16 residues. V was cut by 5 bases and J by 4 bases, with 20 bases left in between. Germline CDR1 SGHTA, CDR2 FQGNSA. CDR3: CASSPVNEGVGETQYF. DNA of the CDR3: TGTGCCAGCAGCCCCGTTAACGAGGGAGTGGGAGAGACCCAGTACTTC.

The rearrangement uses TRBV5-1 and TRBJ1-1, with 7 bases matching TRBD1. V was clipped by 3 bases and J by 3 bases; unmatched bases: 5. This CDR3 has 14 residues. Germline assignment: CDR1 SGHRS and CDR2 YFSETQ. The CDR3 sequence: CASSSQGGYTEAFF. The CDR3 region has the DNA TGCGCCAGCAGCTCGCAGGGGGGTTACACTGAAGCTTTCTTT.

The table lists this clone with a count of one. V gene TRBV18 combines with J gene TRBJ2-4; 8 nucleotides match TRBD1. The CDR3 runs to 13 residues. V was clipped by 5 bases and J by 9 bases; unmatched bases: 6. The germline gives CDR1 KGHSH, CDR2 LQKENI. This chain's CDR3 is CASSEGQEGIQYF. CDR3 bases: TGTGCCAGCTCAGAGGGACAGGAGGGCATTCAGTACTTC. Combining the CDR3 with reference TRBV18 and TRBJ2-4 gives the whole variable domain NAGVMQNPRHLVRRRGQEARLRCSPMKGHSHVYWYRQLPEEGLKFMVYLQKENIIDESGMPKERFSAEFPKEGPSILRIQQVVRGDSAAYFCASSEGQEGIQYFGAGTRLSVL.

V gene TRBV4-1 combines with J gene TRBJ2-5; TRBD1 or TRBD2 may be the D gene (6 bases each). The length of the CDR3 is 16 residues. The V end lost 0 bases, the J end lost 0 bases, and 11 bases lay between the germline ends. Germline-derived CDR1 and CDR2 are MGHRA and YSYEKL. The CDR3 reads CASSQDGGPNQETQYF. CDR3 coding DNA: TGCGCCAGCAGCCAAGATGGGGGGCCCAACCAAGAGACCCAGTACTTC.

The gene calls are TRBV28 and TRBJ2-5; 9 bases align to TRBD2. The end of the DNA aligns better with TRBJ2-7, so the J call may be wrong. Germline CDR1 is MDHEN and CDR2 is SYDVKM. This CDR3 contains 12 residues. The CDR3 DNA follows: TGTGCCAGCGCTAGCGGGAACTACGAGCAGTACTTC. Protein product: CASASGNYEQYF.

V gene TRBV5-4 combines with J gene TRBJ1-2; 8 positions match TRBD1. V was clipped by 0 bases and J by 6 bases; unmatched bases: 4. Germline V gene data show CDR1 as SGHNT and CDR2 as YYREEE (reference sequence). This CDR3 comprises 14 residues. As DNA, the CDR3 is TGTGCCAGCAGCTTGGCAGGGGGCGCGCATGGCTACACCTTC. Its translation: CASSLAGGAHGYTF.

This chain links TRBV28 with TRBJ1-5; D remains ambiguous. Germline CDR1 is MDHEN and CDR2 is SYDVKM. V lost 4 bases and J 0 bases, leaving 16 bases between the germline ends. This CDR3 contains 17 residues. For the CDR3, the DNA is TGTGCCAGCAGTTCCCTGGGCGGAAGTTATAGCAATCAGCCCCAGCATTTT. Residues: CASSSLGGSYSNQPQHF.

The J gene is TRBJ1-3, the V gene TRBV7-6; 7 bases match TRBD1. Germline-derived CDR1 and CDR2 are SGHVS and FNYEAQ. The CDR3 consists of 16 residues. V dropped 4 bases and J dropped 1; count of bases not matched to a gene: 7. The CDR3 region is CASSSNRGPSGNTIYF. Written as DNA, the CDR3 is TGTGCCAGCAGCTCGAACAGGGGCCCTTCTGGAAACACCATATATTTT.